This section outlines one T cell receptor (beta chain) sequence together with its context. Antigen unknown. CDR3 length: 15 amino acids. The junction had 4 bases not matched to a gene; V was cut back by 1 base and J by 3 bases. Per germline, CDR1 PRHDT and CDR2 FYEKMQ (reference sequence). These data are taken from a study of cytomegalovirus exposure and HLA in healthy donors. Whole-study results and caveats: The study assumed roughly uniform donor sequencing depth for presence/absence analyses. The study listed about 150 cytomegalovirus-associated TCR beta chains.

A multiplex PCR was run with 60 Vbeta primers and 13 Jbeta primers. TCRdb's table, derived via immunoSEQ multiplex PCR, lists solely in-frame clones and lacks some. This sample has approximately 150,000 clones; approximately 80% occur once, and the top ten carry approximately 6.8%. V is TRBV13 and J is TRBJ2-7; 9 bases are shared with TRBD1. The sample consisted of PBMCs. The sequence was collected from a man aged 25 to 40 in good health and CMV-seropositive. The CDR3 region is CASSLDGQGYYEQYF. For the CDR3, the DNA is TGTGCCAGCAGCTTAGATGGACAGGGGTACTACGAGCAGTACTTC.